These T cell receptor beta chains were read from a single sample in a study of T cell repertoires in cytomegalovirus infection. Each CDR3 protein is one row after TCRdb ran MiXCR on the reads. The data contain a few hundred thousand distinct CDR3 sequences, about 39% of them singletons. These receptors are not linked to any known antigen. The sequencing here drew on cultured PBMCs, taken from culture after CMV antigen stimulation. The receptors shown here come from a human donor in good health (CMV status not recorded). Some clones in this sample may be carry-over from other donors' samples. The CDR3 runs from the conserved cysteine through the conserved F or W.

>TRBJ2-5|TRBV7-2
CASSFTNGLETQYF
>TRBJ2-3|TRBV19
CATSSMGSTDTQYF
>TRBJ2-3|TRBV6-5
CASSDSGVSDTQYF
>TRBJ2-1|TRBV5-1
CASGLTSGPYNEQFF
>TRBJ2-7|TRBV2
CASSLDGNFYEQYF
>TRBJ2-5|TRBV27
CASSLSQGGETQYF
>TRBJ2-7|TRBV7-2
CASSLVRSYEQYF
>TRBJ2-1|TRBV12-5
CASGLSLDRPNEQFF
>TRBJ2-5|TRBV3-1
CASSHQIVLTQETQYF
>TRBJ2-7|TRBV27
CASSFGRESSYEQYF
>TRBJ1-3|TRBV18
CASSPTGGERNTIYF
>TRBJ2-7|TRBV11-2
CASSVGTGDYEQYF
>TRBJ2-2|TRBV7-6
CASSSRQGSGTGELFF
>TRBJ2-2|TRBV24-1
CATSDRPRGSGVNTGELFF
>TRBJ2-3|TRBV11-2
CASSLRPGLVTDTQYF
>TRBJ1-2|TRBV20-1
CSASQQGIDYTF
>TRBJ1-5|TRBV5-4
CASSLDGDSGQPQHF
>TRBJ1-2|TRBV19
CASSRRVIDGYTF
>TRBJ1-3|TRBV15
CATSRDPEGQSNTIYF
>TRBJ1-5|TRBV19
CARSQVAPTRNQPQHF
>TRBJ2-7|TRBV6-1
CASSRGGGSVFEQYF
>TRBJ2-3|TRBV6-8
CASSTRDRGKDTQYF
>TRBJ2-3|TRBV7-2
CASSPDRETDTQYF
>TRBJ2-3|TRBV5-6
CASSTPRATDTQYF
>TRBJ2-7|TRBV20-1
CSARAGAYEQYF
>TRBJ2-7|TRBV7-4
CASSRVMGLAREQYF
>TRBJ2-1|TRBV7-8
CASSYGGGGVEREQFF
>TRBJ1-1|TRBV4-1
CASSHPGQYNTEAFF
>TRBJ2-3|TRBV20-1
CSATQLEASTDTQYF
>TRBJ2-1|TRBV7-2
CASSPGGVLNNEQFF
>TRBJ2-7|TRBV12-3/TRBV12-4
CASSFHYRVDSSYEQYF
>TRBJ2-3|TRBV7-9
CASSLEQPTDTQYF
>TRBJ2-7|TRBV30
CAWSPRELRQYF
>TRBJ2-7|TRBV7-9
CASSLGFQGAPEQYF
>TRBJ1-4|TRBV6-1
CASRARTGGNEKLFF
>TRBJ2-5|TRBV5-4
CASSWAGGGEETQYF
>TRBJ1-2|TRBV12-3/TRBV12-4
CASSPTDGTGIGGHTF
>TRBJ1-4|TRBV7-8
CASSRSRDPNEKLFF
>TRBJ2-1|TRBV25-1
CASRKCRQRTTYNEQFF
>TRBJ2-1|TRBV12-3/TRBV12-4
CATGVGSDEQFF
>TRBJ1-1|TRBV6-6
CASSYSGPGGTEAFF
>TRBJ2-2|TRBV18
CASSPQNRPNTGELFF
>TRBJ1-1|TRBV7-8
CASSQSEEIEAFF
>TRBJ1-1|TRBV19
CASSNVGFEAFF
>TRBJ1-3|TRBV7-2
CASSLVGINLGTIYF
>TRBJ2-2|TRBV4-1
CASSHYSPLAGETGELFF
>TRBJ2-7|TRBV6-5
CASSYGRDYEQYF
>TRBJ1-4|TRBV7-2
CASSLGGRGEKLFF
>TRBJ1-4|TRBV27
CASGGQGNEKLFF